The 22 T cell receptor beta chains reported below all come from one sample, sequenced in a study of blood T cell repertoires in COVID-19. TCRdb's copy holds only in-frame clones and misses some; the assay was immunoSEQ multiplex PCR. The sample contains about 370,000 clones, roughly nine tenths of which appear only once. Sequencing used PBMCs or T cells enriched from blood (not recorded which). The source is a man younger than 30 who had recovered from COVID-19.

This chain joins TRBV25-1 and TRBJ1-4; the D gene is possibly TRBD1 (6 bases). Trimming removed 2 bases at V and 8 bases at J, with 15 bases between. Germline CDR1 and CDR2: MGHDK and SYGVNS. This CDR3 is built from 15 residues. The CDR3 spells CASSEVGGGGEKLFF. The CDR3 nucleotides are TGTGCCAGCAGTGAAGTTGGGGGCGGGGGAGAAAAACTGTTTTTT.

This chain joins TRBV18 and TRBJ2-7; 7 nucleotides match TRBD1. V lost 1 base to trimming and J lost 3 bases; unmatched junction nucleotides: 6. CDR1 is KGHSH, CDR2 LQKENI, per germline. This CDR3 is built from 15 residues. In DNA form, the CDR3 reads TGTGCCAGCTCACCACTAACAGGGGTCAGCTACGAGCAGTACTTC. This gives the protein CASSPLTGVSYEQYF.

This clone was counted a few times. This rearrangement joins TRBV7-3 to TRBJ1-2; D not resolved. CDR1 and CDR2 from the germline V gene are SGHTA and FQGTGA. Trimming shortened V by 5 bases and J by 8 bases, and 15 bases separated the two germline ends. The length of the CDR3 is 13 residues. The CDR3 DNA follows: TGTGCCAGCAGCCCGGACGCTCGGGGAGGCTACACCTTC. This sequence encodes CASSPDARGGYTF.

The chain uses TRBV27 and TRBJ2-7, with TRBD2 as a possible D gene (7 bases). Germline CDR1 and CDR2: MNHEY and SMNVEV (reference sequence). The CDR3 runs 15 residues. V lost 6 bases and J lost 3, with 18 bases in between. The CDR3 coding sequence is TGTGCCAGCAGGGAGGGGGGGGCGTTGGTCTACGAGCAGTACTTC. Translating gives CASREGGALVYEQYF.

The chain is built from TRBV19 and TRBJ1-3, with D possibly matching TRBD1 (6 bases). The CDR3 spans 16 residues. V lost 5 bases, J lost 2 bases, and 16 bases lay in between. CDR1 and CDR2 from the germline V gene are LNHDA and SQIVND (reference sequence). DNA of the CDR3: TGTGCCAGTAGTCCGACAGGATCAAGGGCTGGAAACACCATATATTTT. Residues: CASSPTGSRAGNTIYF. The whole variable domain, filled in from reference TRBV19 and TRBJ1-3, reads DGGITQSPKYLFRKEGQNVTLSCEQNLNHDAMYWYRQDPGQGLRLIYYSQIVNDFQKGDIAEGYSVSREKKESFPLTVTSAQKNPTAFYLCASSPTGSRAGNTIYFGEGSWLTVV.

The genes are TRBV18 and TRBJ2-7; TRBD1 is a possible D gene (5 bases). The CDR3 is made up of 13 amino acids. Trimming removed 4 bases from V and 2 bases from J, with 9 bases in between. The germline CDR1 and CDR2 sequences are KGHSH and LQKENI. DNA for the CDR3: TGTGCCAGCTCACTAAGACAGACCTACGAGCAGTACTTC. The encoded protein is CASSLRQTYEQYF. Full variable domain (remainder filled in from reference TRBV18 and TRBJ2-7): NAGVMQNPRHLVRRRGQEARLRCSPMKGHSHVYWYRQLPEEGLKFMVYLQKENIIDESGMPKERFSAEFPKEGPSILRIQQVVRGDSAAYFCASSLRQTYEQYFGPGTRLTVT.

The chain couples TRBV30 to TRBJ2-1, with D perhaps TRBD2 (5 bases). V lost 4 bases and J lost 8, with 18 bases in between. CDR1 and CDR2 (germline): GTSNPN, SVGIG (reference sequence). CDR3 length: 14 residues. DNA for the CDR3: TGTGCCTGGACCTCTCCCGGGAAGATCCATGAGCAGTTCTTC. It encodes CAWTSPGKIHEQFF.

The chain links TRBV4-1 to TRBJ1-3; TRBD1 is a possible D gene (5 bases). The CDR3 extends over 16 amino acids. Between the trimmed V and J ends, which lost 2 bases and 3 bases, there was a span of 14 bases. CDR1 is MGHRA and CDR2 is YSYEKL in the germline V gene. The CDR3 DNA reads TGCGCCAGCAGCCAAATTAGGAGGGGCAGTGGAAACACCATATATTTT. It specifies CASSQIRRGSGNTIYF.

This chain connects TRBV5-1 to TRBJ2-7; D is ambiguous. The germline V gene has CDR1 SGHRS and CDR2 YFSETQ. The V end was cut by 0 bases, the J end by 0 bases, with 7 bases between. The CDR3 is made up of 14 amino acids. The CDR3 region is CASSLDSRSYEQYF. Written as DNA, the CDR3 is TGCGCCAGCAGCTTGGACAGCCGCTCCTACGAGCAGTACTTC.

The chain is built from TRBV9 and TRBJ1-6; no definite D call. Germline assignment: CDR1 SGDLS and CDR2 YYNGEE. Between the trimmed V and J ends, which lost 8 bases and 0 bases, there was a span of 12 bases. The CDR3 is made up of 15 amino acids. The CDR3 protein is CASSTGSSYNSPLHF. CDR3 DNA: TGTGCCAGTTCAACTGGGAGCTCCTATAATTCACCCCTCCACTTT.

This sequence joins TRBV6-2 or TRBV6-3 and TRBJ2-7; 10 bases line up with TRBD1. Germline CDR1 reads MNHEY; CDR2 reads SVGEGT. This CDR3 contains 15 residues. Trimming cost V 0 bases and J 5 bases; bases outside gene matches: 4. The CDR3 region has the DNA TGTGCCAGCAGTTACTCGGGTGACAGGGGGCACGAGCAGTACTTC. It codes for CASSYSGDRGHEQYF.

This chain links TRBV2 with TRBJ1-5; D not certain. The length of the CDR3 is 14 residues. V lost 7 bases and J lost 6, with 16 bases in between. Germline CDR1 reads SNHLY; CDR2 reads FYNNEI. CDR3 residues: CASTSGNVRQPQHF. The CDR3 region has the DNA TGTGCCAGCACTTCGGGGAATGTCCGTCAGCCCCAGCATTTT.

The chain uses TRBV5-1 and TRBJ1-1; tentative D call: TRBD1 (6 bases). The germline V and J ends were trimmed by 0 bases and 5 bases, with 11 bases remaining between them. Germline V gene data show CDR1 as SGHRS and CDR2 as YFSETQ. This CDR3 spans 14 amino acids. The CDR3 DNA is TGCGCCAGCAGCTTGGCCGTAGGGGGAACTGAAGCTTTCTTT. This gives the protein CASSLAVGGTEAFF.

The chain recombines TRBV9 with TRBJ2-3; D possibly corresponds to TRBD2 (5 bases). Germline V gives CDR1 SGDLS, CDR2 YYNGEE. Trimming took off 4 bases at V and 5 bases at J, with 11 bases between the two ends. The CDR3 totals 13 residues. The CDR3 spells CASSSGTLDTQYF. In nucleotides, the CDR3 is TGTGCCAGCAGCAGCGGAACGCTAGATACGCAGTATTTT. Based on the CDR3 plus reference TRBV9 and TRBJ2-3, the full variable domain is DSGVTQTPKHLITATGQRVTLRCSPRSGDLSVYWYQQSLDQGLQFLIQYYNGEERAKGNILERFSAQQFPDLHSELNLSSLELGDSALYFCASSSGTLDTQYFGPGTRLTVL.

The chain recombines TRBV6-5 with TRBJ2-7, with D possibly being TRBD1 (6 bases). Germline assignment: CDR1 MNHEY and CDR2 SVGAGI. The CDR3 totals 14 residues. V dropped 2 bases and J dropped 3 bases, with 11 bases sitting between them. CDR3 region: CASSYRGHRYEQYF. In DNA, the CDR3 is TGTGCCAGCAGTTACAGGGGACATCGCTACGAGCAGTACTTC.

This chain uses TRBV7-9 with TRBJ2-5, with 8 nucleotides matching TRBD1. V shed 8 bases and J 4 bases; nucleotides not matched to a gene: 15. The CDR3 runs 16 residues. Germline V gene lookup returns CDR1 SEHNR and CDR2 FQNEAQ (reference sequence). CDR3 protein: CASARAGGQGRETQYF. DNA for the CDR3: TGTGCCAGCGCCCGGGCCGGAGGACAGGGAAGAGAGACCCAGTACTTC.

The CDR3 spells CASSQVAGGNPEAFF. DNA for the CDR3: TGTGCCAGCAGCCAAGTGGCAGGAGGTAATCCTGAAGCTTTCTTT. This chain uses TRBV3-1 (or the pseudogene TRBV3-2) with TRBJ1-1, with D hard to call. The ends were cut back, 1 base at V and 6 bases at J, with 15 bases in the middle. CDR1 and CDR2 from the germline V gene are LGHDT and YNNKEL (reference sequence). The CDR3 is made up of 15 amino acids.

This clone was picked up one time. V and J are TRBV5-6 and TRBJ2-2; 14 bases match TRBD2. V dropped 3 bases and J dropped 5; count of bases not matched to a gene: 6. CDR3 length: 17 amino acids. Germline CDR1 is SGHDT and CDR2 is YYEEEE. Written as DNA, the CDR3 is TGTGCCAGCAGCTCCGGACTAGCGGGAGGAAGGACCGGGGAGCTGTTTTTT. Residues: CASSSGLAGGRTGELFF.

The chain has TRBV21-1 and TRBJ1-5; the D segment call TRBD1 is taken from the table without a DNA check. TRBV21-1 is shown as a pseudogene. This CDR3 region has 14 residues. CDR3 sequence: CASRGTNSNQPQHF. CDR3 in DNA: TGTGCCAGCAGAGGGACAAATAGCAATCAGCCCCAGCATTTT.

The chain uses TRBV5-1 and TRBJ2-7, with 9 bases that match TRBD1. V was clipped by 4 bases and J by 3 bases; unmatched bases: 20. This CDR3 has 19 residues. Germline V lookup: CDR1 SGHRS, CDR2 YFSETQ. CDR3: CASSPGQGGLGRGFYEQYF. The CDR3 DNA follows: TGCGCCAGCAGCCCGGGACAGGGCGGCCTAGGAAGGGGTTTCTACGAGCAGTACTTC.

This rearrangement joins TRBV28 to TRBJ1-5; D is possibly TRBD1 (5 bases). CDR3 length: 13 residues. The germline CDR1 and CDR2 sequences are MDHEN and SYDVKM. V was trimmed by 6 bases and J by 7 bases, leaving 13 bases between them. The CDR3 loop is CASRPQGEQPQHF. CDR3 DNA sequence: TGTGCCAGCAGGCCCCAGGGCGAACAGCCCCAGCATTTT.

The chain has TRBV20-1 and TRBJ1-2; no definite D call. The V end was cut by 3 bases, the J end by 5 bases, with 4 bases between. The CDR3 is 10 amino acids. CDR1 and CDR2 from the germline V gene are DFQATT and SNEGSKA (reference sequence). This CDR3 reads CSASVYGYTF. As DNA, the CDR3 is TGCAGTGCTAGCGTATATGGCTACACCTTC.